The rows below give T cell receptor beta chains drawn from one sample of a study of T cells in Graves' hyperthyroidism and ophthalmopathy. TCRdb re-analysed the multiplex PCR reads in MiXCR, keeping a single row per CDR3 protein. The sample gives approximately 430,000 distinct CDR3 sequences, roughly 14% of which show up once; less than 15% is in the top ten. Material: blood. The receptors derive from a woman aged 18-29 years with Graves' hyperthyroidism. Both conserved end residues are part of each CDR3. The D gene is left open where the match is weak. Clone size is given for some rows only: seen once, a few or many times, or a class if the clone is expanded.

TGCGCCAGCAGCCAAGTGGCGGGGTACCAAGAGACCCAGTACTTC,CASSQVAGYQETQYF,TRBJ2-5,-,-,TRBV4-3
TGTGCCAGCAGACTCACGGTAGGCGCCTACAATGAGCAGTTCTTC,CASRLTVGAYNEQFF,TRBJ2-1,-,many,TRBV7-9
TGTGCCAGCAGCTTCGGACTAGCGGAAACCTACGAGCAGTACTTC,CASSFGLAETYEQYF,TRBJ2-7,TRBD2,many,TRBV5-6
TGTGCCAGCAGCCTCGGCGGGAATTTGAACACCGGGAAGCTGTTTTTT,CASSLGGNLNTGKLFF,TRBJ2-2,-,-,TRBV7-9
TGTGCCAGCAGTTACGGATCGAACTACGAGCAGTACTTC,CASSYGSNYEQYF,TRBJ2-7,-,many,TRBV6-6
TGTGCCAGCAGTTTGTCGAGACTCGGATATGGCTACACCTTC,CASSLSRLGYGYTF,TRBJ1-2,-,-,TRBV10-3
TGTGCCAGCTCATCGGACACCGGGGAGCTGTTTTTT,CASSSDTGELFF,TRBJ2-2,-,-,TRBV18
TGTGCCAGCAGCTTAGACGTTGGGCGGGGCTACACCTTC,CASSLDVGRGYTF,TRBJ1-2,-,many,TRBV11-2
TGTGCCAGCAGCAGGAAAGTGGGACAGGGGTACAATGAGCAGTTCTTC,CASSRKVGQGYNEQFF,TRBJ2-1,TRBD1,few,TRBV5-4
TGCGCCAGCAGCGACCCGGGAATCACTGAAGCTTTCTTT,CASSDPGITEAFF,TRBJ1-1,-,few,TRBV10-2
TGTGCCAGCAGGTACAGGGGGAATTCACCCCTCCACTTT,CASRYRGNSPLHF,TRBJ1-6,TRBD1,many,TRBV2
TGTGCCAGCAGTCCGCAGGGACTTTCAGTTGGTCAGCCCCAGCATTTT,CASSPQGLSVGQPQHF,TRBJ1-5,-,-,TRBV6-2/TRBV6-3
TGTGCCAGCAGCTTAGGAGGGAACACAGATACGCAGTATTTT,CASSLGGNTDTQYF,TRBJ2-3,-,many,TRBV11-3
TGTGCCAGCAGTTTATATATGAGCGGGCTTACCTACAATGAGCAGTTCTTC,CASSLYMSGLTYNEQFF,TRBJ2-1,-,many,TRBV28
TGTGCCAGCATTGGAGCGGGAGTCGAGACCCAGTACTTC,CASIGAGVETQYF,TRBJ2-5,TRBD2,few,TRBV28
TGTGCCAGCAGATTCCCGGGACTGGGCCCTCGAGATACGCAGTATTTT,CASRFPGLGPRDTQYF,TRBJ2-3,-,many,TRBV11-2
TGTGCCAGCAGTGATTCTGCTAGCGGGGGGGCGGAAACCGGGGAGCTGTTTTTT,CASSDSASGGAETGELFF,TRBJ2-2,TRBD2,-,TRBV25-1
TGTGCCAGCAGCTTATCCCGGGACAGTCAAGAGACCCAGTACTTC,CASSLSRDSQETQYF,TRBJ2-5,TRBD1,many,TRBV7-9
TGCGCCAGCAGTCGCCGGAGCAGGGTGGGTCGGGGGTCCTACAATGAGCAGTTCTTC,CASSRRSRVGRGSYNEQFF,TRBJ2-1,-,-,TRBV10-1
TGTGCCAGCAGCACCCCGGGACTAATGGGACGTGAGCAGTTCTTC,CASSTPGLMGREQFF,TRBJ2-1,TRBD2,many,TRBV7-2
TGTGCCAGCAGTCCTTATGGAGGGCCCTACAATGAGCAGTTCTTC,CASSPYGGPYNEQFF,TRBJ2-1,-,many,TRBV28
TGTGCCATCAGTGACCTAAGACTAGCGGAGAGCACCGGGGAGCTGTTTTTT,CAISDLRLAESTGELFF,TRBJ2-2,TRBD2,many,TRBV10-3
TGTGCCAGCAGTGAAGGGACAGCCGCAGCAAGTGAGACCCAGTACTTC,CASSEGTAAASETQYF,TRBJ2-5,TRBD1,few,TRBV25-1
TGTGCCAGCAGCTTAGTAGGGTACCAGGGAGATGGCACTGAAGCTTTCTTT,CASSLVGYQGDGTEAFF,TRBJ1-1,-,many,TRBV7-8
TGTGCCAGCAGTTGGGGGGACAGGTTCTTCCGGAATGTTGCCACCGGGGAGCTGTTTTTT,CASSWGDRFFRNVATGELFF,TRBJ2-2,TRBD1,many,TRBV6-1
TGCAGTGCCCCTAGTGGGATCGGGACAGGCAATGAAAAACTGTTTTTT,CSAPSGIGTGNEKLFF,TRBJ1-4,TRBD1,many,TRBV20-1
TGCAGCGTGTATCTAGCGGGAGGGCGTAATGAGCAGTTCTTC,CSVYLAGGRNEQFF,TRBJ2-1,TRBD2,many,TRBV29-1
TGTGCCAGCAGTGAAGGGACGGCCGAAAACATTCAGTACTTC,CASSEGTAENIQYF,TRBJ2-4,-,-,TRBV6-4
TGTGCCAGCAGCTTGGAAGGGATGTTAGTGGTAAGCGGAGAGACCCAGTACTTC,CASSLEGMLVVSGETQYF,TRBJ2-5,-,few,TRBV5-6
TGTGCCAGCAGTGAAGCGGGGTTGGCGGGCCACAACGAGCAGTACTTC,CASSEAGLAGHNEQYF,TRBJ2-7,-,many,TRBV2
TGTGCCAGCAGTTACCCACAGGGGGGGGTGGATACGCAGTATTTT,CASSYPQGGVDTQYF,TRBJ2-3,-,many,TRBV6-5
TGTGCCAGCTCAGGGGGGACCTGGACCTCACCCCTCCACTTT,CASSGGTWTSPLHF,TRBJ1-6,-,-,TRBV18
TGTGCCAGCAGCCAAAAGACACACTACTCCTACGAGCAGTACTTC,CASSQKTHYSYEQYF,TRBJ2-7,-,many,TRBV28
TGTGCCAGCAGCCCATACAGGGGGCAGGGGGATACGCAGTATTTT,CASSPYRGQGDTQYF,TRBJ2-3,TRBD1,-,TRBV7-9
TGTGCCAGCAGTTCCGGGACAGGTTTTAGCAATCAGCCCCAGCATTTT,CASSSGTGFSNQPQHF,TRBJ1-5,TRBD1,many,TRBV28
TGCGCCAGCAGCTTGGATGGGGGAGTGAATGAGCAGTTCTTC,CASSLDGGVNEQFF,TRBJ2-1,-,many,TRBV5-1
TGCAGTGCTAGCTATTTGGCTAGCGGGCCTAGAGAGCAGTACTTC,CSASYLASGPREQYF,TRBJ2-7,TRBD2,many,TRBV20-1
TGTGCCAGCAGCACTAGCGGGGGTGTTTCCTACAATGAGCAGTTCTTC,CASSTSGGVSYNEQFF,TRBJ2-1,TRBD2,-,TRBV14
TGTGCCAGCAGCGTGAATCAACGGGACAGGGGGAACGAGCAGTACTTC,CASSVNQRDRGNEQYF,TRBJ2-7,TRBD1,many,TRBV9
TGCGCCAGCAGCCACTTCGGGTCAACTCCTAACTACAATGAGCAGTTCTTC,CASSHFGSTPNYNEQFF,TRBJ2-1,-,-,TRBV4-1
TGCAGTGCTCACGGACTAGCGGGAGTTGGGGCCTACAATGAGCAGTTCTTC,CSAHGLAGVGAYNEQFF,TRBJ2-1,TRBD2,many,TRBV20-1